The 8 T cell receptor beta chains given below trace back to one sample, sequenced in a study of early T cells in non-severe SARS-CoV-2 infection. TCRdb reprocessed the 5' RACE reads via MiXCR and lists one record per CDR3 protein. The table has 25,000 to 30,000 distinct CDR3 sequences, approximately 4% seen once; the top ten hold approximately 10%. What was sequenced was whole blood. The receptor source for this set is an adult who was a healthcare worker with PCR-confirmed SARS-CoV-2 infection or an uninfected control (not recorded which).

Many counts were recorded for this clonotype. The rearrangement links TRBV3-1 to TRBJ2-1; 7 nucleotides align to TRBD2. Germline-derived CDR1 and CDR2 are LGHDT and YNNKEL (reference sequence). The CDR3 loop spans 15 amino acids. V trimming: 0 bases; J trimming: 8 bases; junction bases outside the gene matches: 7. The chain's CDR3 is CASSQDGRESDEQFF. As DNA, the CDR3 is TGTGCCAGCAGCCAAGATGGGCGGGAGAGCGATGAGCAGTTCTTC.

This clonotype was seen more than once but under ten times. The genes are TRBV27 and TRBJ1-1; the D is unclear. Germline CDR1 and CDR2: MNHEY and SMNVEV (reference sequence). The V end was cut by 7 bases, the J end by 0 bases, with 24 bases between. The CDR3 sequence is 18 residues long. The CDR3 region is CASTSKTPRAFLNTEAFF. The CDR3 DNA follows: TGTGCCAGCACCTCTAAGACGCCCCGAGCGTTCTTGAACACTGAAGCTTTCTTT.

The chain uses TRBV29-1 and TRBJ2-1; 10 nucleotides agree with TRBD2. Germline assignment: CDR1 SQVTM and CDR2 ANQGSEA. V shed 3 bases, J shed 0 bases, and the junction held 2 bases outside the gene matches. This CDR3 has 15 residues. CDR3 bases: TGCAGCGTTGAGCGACTAGCGGGCTCCTACAATGAGCAGTTCTTC. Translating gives CSVERLAGSYNEQFF.

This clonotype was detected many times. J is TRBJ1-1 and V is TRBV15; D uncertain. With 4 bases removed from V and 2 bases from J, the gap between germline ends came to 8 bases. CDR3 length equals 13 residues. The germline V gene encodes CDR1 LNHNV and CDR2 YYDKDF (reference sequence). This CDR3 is CATSKDPNTEAFF. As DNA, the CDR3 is TGTGCCACCAGCAAGGACCCAAACACTGAAGCTTTCTTT.

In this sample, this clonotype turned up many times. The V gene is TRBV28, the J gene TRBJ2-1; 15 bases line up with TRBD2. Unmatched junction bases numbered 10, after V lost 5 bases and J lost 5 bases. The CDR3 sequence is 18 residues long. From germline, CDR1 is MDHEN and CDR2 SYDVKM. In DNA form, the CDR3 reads TGTGCCAGCAGTCCGACAGGGGGACTAGCGGGAGGACACAATGAGCAGTTCTTC. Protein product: CASSPTGGLAGGHNEQFF.

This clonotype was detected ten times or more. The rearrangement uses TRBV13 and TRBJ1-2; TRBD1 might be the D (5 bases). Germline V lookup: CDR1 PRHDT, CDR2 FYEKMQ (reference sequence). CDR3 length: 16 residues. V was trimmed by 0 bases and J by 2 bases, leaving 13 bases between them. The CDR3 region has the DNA TGTGCCAGCAGCTTAGGAGGGGCAGGCGCGAACTATGGCTACACCTTC. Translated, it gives CASSLGGAGANYGYTF.

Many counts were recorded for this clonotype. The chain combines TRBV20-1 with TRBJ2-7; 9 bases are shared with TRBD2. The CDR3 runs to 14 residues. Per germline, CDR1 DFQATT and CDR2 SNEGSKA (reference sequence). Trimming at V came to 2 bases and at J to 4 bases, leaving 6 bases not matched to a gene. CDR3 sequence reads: CSARPRTSEYEQYF. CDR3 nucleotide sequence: TGCAGTGCTAGACCTAGGACTAGCGAATACGAGCAGTACTTC.

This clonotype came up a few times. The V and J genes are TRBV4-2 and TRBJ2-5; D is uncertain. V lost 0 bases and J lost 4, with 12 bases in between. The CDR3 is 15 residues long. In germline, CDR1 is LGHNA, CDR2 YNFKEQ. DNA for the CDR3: TGTGCCAGCAGCCAAGATCCCCGGGCCCCAGAGACCCAGTACTTC. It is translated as CASSQDPRAPETQYF.